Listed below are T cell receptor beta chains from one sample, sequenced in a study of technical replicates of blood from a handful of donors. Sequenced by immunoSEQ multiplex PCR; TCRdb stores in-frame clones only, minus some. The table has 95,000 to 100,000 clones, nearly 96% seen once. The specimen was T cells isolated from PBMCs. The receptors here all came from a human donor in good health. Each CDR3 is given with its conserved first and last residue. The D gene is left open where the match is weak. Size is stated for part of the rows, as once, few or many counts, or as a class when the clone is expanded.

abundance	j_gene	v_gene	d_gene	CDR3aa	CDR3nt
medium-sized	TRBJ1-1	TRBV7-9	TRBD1	CASSWGQGNTEAFF	TGTGCCAGCAGCTGGGGACAGGGGAACACTGAAGCTTTCTTT
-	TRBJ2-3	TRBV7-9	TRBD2	CASSGGGGRISDTQYF	TGTGCCAGCAGCGGCGGCGGGGGGCGGATTTCAGATACGCAGTATTTT
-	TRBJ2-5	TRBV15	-	CATSRGSIGETQYF	TGTGCCACCAGCAGAGGTTCTATCGGGGAGACCCAGTACTTC
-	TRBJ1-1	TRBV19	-	CASTGGSEAFF	TGTGCCAGTACTGGGGGCTCCGAAGCTTTCTTT
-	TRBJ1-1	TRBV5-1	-	CASSLSGGASNTEAFF	TGCGCCAGCAGCTTGAGTGGGGGGGCCTCGAACACTGAAGCTTTCTTT
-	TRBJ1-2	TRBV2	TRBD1	CASSEAPGQGVSYGYTF	TGTGCCAGCAGTGAAGCGCCGGGACAGGGAGTGAGCTATGGCTACACCTTC
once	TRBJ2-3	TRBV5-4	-	CASSLGGLDTDTQYF	TGTGCCAGCAGCTTGGGAGGTTTGGACACAGATACGCAGTATTTT
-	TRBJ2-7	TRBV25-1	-	CASSELDRETSYEQYF	TGTGCCAGCAGTGAATTGGACCGGGAGACGTCCTACGAGCAGTACTTC
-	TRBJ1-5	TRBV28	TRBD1	CASREQRGGQNQPQHF	TGTGCCAGCAGAGAACAAAGAGGGGGCCAAAATCAGCCCCAGCATTTT
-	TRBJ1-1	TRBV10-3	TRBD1	CAISETLGQGVEGAFF	TGTGCCATCAGTGAAACGTTAGGACAGGGAGTTGAAGGGGCTTTCTTT
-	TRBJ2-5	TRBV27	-	CASSTPLVGTQYF	TGTGCCAGCAGTACTCCCTTGGTCGGGACCCAGTACTTC
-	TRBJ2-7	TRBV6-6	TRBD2	CASKITGGATSDEQYF	TGTGCCAGCAAAATTACCGGGGGGGCGACTAGCGACGAGCAGTACTTC
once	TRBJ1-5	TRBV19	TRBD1	CASGDRVSNQPQHF	TGTGCCAGTGGGGACAGGGTTAGCAATCAGCCCCAGCATTTT
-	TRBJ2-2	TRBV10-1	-	CASSWGEGTATGELFF	TGCGCCAGCTCCTGGGGGGAAGGGACAGCCACCGGGGAGCTGTTTTTT
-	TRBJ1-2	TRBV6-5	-	CASSYMPGRYGYTF	TGTGCCAGCAGTTACATGCCAGGGAGGTATGGCTACACCTTC
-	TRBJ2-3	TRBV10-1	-	CASSHPPRTDTDTQYF	TGCGCCAGCAGTCACCCACCCCGGACAGACACAGATACGCAGTATTTT
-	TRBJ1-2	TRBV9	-	CASSVVAGADGYTF	TGTGCCAGCAGCGTAGTGGCAGGGGCCGATGGCTACACCTTC
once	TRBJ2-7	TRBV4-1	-	CASSQGAYYEQYF	TGCGCCAGCAGCCAAGGGGCCTACTACGAGCAGTACTTC
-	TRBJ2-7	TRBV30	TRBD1	CAWSALWTGKYEQYF	TGTGCCTGGAGTGCCTTATGGACAGGGAAATACGAGCAGTACTTC
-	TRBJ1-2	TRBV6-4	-	CASSDSSDPGGYGYTF	TGTGCCAGCAGTGACTCCTCCGACCCGGGGGGCTATGGCTACACCTTC
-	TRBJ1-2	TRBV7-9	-	CASSHNRENYGYTF	TGTGCCAGCAGTCATAACAGGGAAAACTATGGCTACACCTTC
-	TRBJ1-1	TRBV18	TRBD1	CASSPDREPFF	TGTGCCAGCTCACCCGACAGGGAACCTTTCTTT
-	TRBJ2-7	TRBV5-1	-	CARESGDVYF	TGCGCCAGAGAATCAGGGGATGTGTACTTC
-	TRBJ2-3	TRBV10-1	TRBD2	CAIAGVRKVDTDTQYF	TGCGCCATCGCGGGAGTCCGGAAAGTCGACACAGATACGCAGTATTTT
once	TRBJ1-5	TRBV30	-	CAWSVTKSWQPQHF	TGTGCCTGGAGTGTGACAAAGTCTTGGCAGCCCCAGCATTTT
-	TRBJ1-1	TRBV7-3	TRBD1	CASSFSRQGADTEAFF	TGTGCCAGCAGCTTTTCCCGACAGGGGGCGGACACTGAAGCTTTCTTT
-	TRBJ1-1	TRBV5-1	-	CASSLYRDTEAFF	TGCGCCAGCAGCCTGTACAGGGACACTGAAGCTTTCTTT
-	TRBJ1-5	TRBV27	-	CASSLQINQPQHF	TGTGCCAGCAGTTTACAGATCAATCAGCCCCAGCATTTT
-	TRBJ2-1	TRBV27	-	CASSLTGTLLGEQFF	TGTGCCAGCAGTTTAACAGGGACCCTATTGGGTGAGCAGTTCTTC
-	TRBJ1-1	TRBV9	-	CASSPSGQGTEAFF	TGTGCCAGCAGCCCCTCGGGACAAGGGACTGAAGCTTTCTTT
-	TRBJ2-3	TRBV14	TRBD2	CASSPLGLAADTQYF	TGTGCCAGCAGCCCTTTAGGGCTAGCGGCAGATACGCAGTATTTT
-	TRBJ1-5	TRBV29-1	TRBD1	CSVRTGDSNQPQHF	TGCAGCGTCCGGACAGGGGATAGCAATCAGCCCCAGCATTTT
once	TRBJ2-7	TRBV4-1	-	CASSSGTHTSYEQYF	TGCGCCAGCAGCTCCGGGACACACACCTCCTACGAGCAGTACTTC
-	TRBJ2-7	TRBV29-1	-	CSVTSTSSYEQYF	TGCAGCGTAACATCGACATCTTCCTACGAGCAGTACTTC
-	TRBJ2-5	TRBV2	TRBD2	CASQDSGRETQYF	TGTGCCAGCCAGGATAGCGGGAGAGAGACCCAGTACTTC
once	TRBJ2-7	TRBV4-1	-	CASSQEWRVGEQYF	TGCGCCAGCAGCCAAGAGTGGAGGGTTGGGGAGCAGTACTTC
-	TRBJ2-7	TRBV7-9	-	CASSFPSSSYEQYF	TGTGCCAGCAGCTTCCCATCGAGCTCCTACGAGCAGTACTTC
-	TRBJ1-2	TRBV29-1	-	CSVVLENNYGYTF	TGCAGCGTTGTTTTGGAGAATAACTATGGCTACACCTTC
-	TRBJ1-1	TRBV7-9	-	CASSLGLSPGRAFF	TGTGCCAGCAGCTTAGGGCTTAGTCCGGGGAGAGCTTTCTTT
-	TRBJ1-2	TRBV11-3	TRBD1	CASSPWDRSYGYTF	TGTGCCAGCAGCCCTTGGGACAGGAGCTATGGCTACACCTTC
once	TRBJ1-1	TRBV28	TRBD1	CASSSPGQGGFYTEAFF	TGTGCCAGCAGTTCTCCGGGACAGGGTGGGTTTTACACTGAAGCTTTCTTT
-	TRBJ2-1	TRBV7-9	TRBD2	CASSPGLAGGLPYNEQFF	TGTGCCAGCAGCCCGGGACTAGCGGGAGGGTTACCCTACAATGAGCAGTTCTTC